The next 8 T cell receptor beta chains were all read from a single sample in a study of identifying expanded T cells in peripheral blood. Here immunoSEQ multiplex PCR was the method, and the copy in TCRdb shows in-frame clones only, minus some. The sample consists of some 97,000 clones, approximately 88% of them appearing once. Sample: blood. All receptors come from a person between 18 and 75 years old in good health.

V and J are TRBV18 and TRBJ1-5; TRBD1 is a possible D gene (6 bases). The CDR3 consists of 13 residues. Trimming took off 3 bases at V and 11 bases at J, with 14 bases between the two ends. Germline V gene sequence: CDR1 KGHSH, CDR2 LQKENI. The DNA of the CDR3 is TGTGCCAGCTCACCTGGGGGGCCCATGGCCCAGCATTTT. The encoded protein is CASSPGGPMAQHF.

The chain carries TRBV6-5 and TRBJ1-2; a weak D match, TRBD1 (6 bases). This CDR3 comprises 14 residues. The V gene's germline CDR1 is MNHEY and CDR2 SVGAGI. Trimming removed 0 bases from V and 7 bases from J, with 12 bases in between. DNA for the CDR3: TGTGCCAGCAGTTACTCCGGGGGGCTCCGTGGCTACACCTTC. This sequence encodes CASSYSGGLRGYTF.

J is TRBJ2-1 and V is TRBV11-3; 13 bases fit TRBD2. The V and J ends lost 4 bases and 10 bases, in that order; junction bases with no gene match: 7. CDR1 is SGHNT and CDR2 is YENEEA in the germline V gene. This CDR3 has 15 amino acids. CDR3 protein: CASSSGLAGRGEQFF. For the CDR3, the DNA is TGTGCCAGCAGCTCGGGACTAGCGGGGAGAGGGGAGCAGTTCTTC.

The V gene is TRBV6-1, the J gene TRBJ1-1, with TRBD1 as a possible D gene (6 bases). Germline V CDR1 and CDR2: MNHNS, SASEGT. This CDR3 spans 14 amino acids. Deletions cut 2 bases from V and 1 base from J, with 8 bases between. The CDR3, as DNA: TGTGCCAGCAGTGAAACAGGGTCGAACACTGAAGCTTTCTTT. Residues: CASSETGSNTEAFF.

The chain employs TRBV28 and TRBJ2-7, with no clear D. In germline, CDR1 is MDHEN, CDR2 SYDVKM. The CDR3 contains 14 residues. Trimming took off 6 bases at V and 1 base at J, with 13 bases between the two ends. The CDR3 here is CASRRDGGSYEQYF. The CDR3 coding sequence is TGTGCCAGCAGAAGGGATGGTGGGTCCTACGAGCAGTACTTC.

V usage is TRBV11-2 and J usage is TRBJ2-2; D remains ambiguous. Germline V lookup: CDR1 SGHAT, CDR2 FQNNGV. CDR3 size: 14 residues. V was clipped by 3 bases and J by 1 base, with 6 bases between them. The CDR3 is CASSFRQNTGELFF. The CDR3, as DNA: TGTGCCAGCAGCTTTCGGCAGAACACCGGGGAGCTGTTTTTT.

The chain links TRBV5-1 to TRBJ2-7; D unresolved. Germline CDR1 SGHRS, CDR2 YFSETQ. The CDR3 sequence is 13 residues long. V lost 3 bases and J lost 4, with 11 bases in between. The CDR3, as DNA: TGCGCCAGCAGCTCCTACGACTTGTACGAGCAGTACTTC. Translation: CASSSYDLYEQYF.

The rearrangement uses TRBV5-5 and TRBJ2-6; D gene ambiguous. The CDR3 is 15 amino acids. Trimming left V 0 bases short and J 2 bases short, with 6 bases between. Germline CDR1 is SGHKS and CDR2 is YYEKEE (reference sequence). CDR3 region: CASSLVGTGANVLTF. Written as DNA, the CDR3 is TGTGCCAGCAGCTTGGTGGGAACTGGGGCCAACGTCCTGACTTTC.